A single sample is the source of the 24 T cell receptor beta chains below, sequenced in a study of blood T cell repertoires in COVID-19. Data came from immunoSEQ multiplex PCR; TCRdb stores just in-frame clones and leaves some out. This table holds a few hundred thousand clones, over 75% found once. Sequences were obtained from PBMCs or T cells enriched from blood (not recorded which). All receptors derive from a woman between 35 and 50 years old who had been exposed to COVID-19.

The chain combines TRBV7-8 with TRBJ2-7; D remains unclear. The CDR3 is 12 residues long. Germline V CDR1 and CDR2: SGHVS, FQNEAQ. V was shortened by 5 bases and J by 4 bases, with 9 bases between the two germline ends. CDR3 nucleotides: TGTGCCAGCAGCCCAACGACTTACGAGCAGTACTTC. It specifies CASSPTTYEQYF.

The chain recombines TRBV6-5 with TRBJ1-1, with 7 bases that match TRBD1. J was trimmed by 0 bases and V by 7 bases; bases with no gene match: 5. Per the germline V gene, CDR1 is MNHEY and CDR2 is SVGAGI. CDR3 length equals 14 residues. In nucleotides, the CDR3 is TGTGCCAGCACGGGACAGCGCATGAACACTGAAGCTTTCTTT. The encoded protein is CASTGQRMNTEAFF.

V is TRBV24-1 and J is TRBJ2-1; 8 bases map to TRBD2. J lost 4 bases, V lost 7 bases, and 8 bases had no gene match. Germline V gene data show CDR1 as KGHDR and CDR2 as SFDVKD. CDR3 size: 15 residues. The CDR3 loop is CATSPGGDPYNEQFF. The CDR3 DNA follows: TGTGCCACCAGCCCGGGGGGGGACCCATACAATGAGCAGTTCTTC.

CDR3 amino acids: CSVERDKSLYV. The CDR3, as DNA: TGCAGCGTTGAGAGGGACAAGAGCCTATACGTC. The rearrangement links TRBV29-1 to TRBJ2-7; the D gene is possibly TRBD1 (6 bases). The CDR3 is made up of 11 amino acids. Trimming took 3 bases from V and 13 from J, leaving 16 bases between them. Germline values: CDR1 SQVTM, CDR2 ANQGSEA.

The genes are TRBV24-1 and TRBJ2-1; D uncertain. The CDR3 length is 13 residues. Germline V lookup: CDR1 KGHDR, CDR2 SFDVKD. V shed 3 bases and J shed 4 bases, with 6 bases lying between them. The CDR3 sequence is CATSDGRYNEQFF. The CDR3 DNA follows: TGTGCCACCAGTGATGGCCGATACAATGAGCAGTTCTTC.

The V and J genes are TRBV9 and TRBJ2-1, with D possibly TRBD1 on 5 matching bases. The CDR3 totals 15 residues. Trimming cost V 0 bases and J 7 bases, with 14 bases left between them. Germline V gives CDR1 SGDLS, CDR2 YYNGEE. The CDR3 region has the DNA TGTGCCAGCAGCGTAGACCCGGATAAGGGGAATGAGCAGTTCTTC. It codes for CASSVDPDKGNEQFF. Looking up the rest from reference TRBV9 and TRBJ2-1 gives the full variable domain: DSGVTQTPKHLITATGQRVTLRCSPRSGDLSVYWYQQSLDQGLQFLIQYYNGEERAKGNILERFSAQQFPDLHSELNLSSLELGDSALYFCASSVDPDKGNEQFFGPGTRLTVL.

V gene TRBV6-2 or TRBV6-3 combines with J gene TRBJ2-1; weak D call: TRBD1 (6 bases). Trimming cost V 5 bases and J 0 bases, with 11 bases left between them. CDR1 and CDR2 from the germline V gene are MNHEY and SVGEGT. The CDR3 is 15 residues long. CDR3 in amino acids: CASSATGSSYNEQFF. The CDR3, as DNA: TGTGCCAGCAGTGCGACAGGTAGCTCCTACAATGAGCAGTTCTTC.

This sequence joins TRBV2 and TRBJ2-7; no definite D call. Germline V gene sequence: CDR1 SNHLY, CDR2 FYNNEI. The V end lost 7 bases, the J end lost 3 bases, and 13 bases lay between the germline ends. The CDR3 totals 13 residues. As DNA, the CDR3 is TGTGCCAGCACCTCTGGTAGAGGCTACGAGCAGTACGTC. Protein product: CASTSGRGYEQYV.

The chain couples TRBV28 to TRBJ1-5, with D possibly matching TRBD1 (6 bases). Trimming removed 6 bases from V and 2 bases from J, with 14 bases in between. From germline, CDR1 is MDHEN and CDR2 SYDVKM. CDR3 length equals 15 residues. The CDR3 sequence: CASRFKGVGNQPQHF. CDR3 bases: TGTGCCAGCAGGTTTAAGGGGGTAGGCAATCAGCCCCAGCATTTT.

V usage is TRBV13 and J usage is TRBJ1-5, with D possibly TRBD1 on 6 matching bases. CDR1 and CDR2 (germline): PRHDT, FYEKMQ (reference sequence). The CDR3 runs to 15 residues. Trimming removed 5 bases from V and 2 bases from J, with 13 bases in between. As DNA, the CDR3 is TGTGCCAGCAGCCGCACAGGGACCGGCAATCAGCCCCAGCATTTT. Translating gives CASSRTGTGNQPQHF. Combining the CDR3 with reference TRBV13 and TRBJ1-5 gives the whole variable domain AAGVIQSPRHLIKEKRETATLKCYPIPRHDTVYWYQQGPGQDPQFLISFYEKMQSDKGSIPDRFSAQQFSDYHSELNMSSLELGDSALYFCASSRTGTGNQPQHFGDGTRLSIL.

The rearrangement joins TRBV11-3 to TRBJ2-3; D gene uncertain. V was shortened by 0 bases and J by 4 bases, with 5 bases between the two germline ends. The CDR3 contains 13 residues. Germline CDR1 reads SGHNT; CDR2 reads YENEEA. The CDR3 reads CASSLEEPDTQYF. CDR3 DNA: TGTGCCAGCAGCTTAGAAGAGCCAGATACGCAGTATTTT.

J is TRBJ2-7 and V is TRBV19; D is perhaps TRBD2 (7 bases). V was shortened by 3 bases and J by 3 bases, with 15 bases between the two germline ends. In germline, CDR1 is LNHDA, CDR2 SQIVND (reference sequence). There are 15 residues in the CDR3. In nucleotides, the CDR3 is TGTGCCAGTAGTATGGGGCGGGGGCCGTACTACGAGCAGTACTTC. It is translated as CASSMGRGPYYEQYF.

A remark on this clone: This CDR3 is missing its conserved last phenylalanine or tryptophan, likely due to a read error. It is unclear where the CDR3 begins or ends on the DNA, so no DNA is shown, and the CDR3 is as TCRdb lists it. The V call is TRBV10-3, the J call TRBJ1-4; TRBD1 is the table's D call and was not checked against the DNA. CDR1 and CDR2 (germline): ENHRY, SYGVKD. The CDR3 is 9 residues long, ends included. CDR3 region: CAISAYRHH.

Here the CDR3 DNA reads TGTGCCAGCAGCTTTAAACCGGGACAGGAGAAACTGTTTTTT. This sequence encodes CASSFKPGQEKLFF. This rearrangement joins TRBV7-2 to TRBJ1-4; 8 nucleotides align to TRBD1. Germline V gene data show CDR1 as SGHTA and CDR2 as FQGNSA. This CDR3 has 14 amino acids. The trim removed 3 bases at V and 11 bases at J, leaving 8 bases unmatched.

The V gene is TRBV15, the J gene TRBJ2-1; TRBD2 aligns across 10 bases. The V gene end was trimmed by 3 bases and the J gene end by 6 bases; junction bases not matched to a gene: 8. Looked up from germline, CDR1 is LNHNV and CDR2 is YYDKDF (reference sequence). CDR3 length equals 16 residues. In nucleotides, the CDR3 is TGTGCCACCAGCAGTCCGGGGGGGACTAGCGTCAATGAGCAGTTCTTC. It encodes CATSSPGGTSVNEQFF.

The rearrangement uses TRBV5-8 and TRBJ2-3, with a possible D match to TRBD2 (6 bases). In germline, CDR1 is SGHTS, CDR2 YDEGEE. The CDR3 totals 14 residues. V lost 3 bases and J lost 4, with 12 bases in between. CDR3 DNA: TGTGCCAGCAGCTCCGGGAGCCGGGCAGATACGCAGTATTTT. Encoded protein: CASSSGSRADTQYF.

For this clone: Distinct nucleotide sequences in the sample also encode this CDR3. V is TRBV27 and J is TRBJ2-7; 7 nucleotides align to TRBD1. Germline CDR1 is MNHEY and CDR2 is SMNVEV (reference sequence). J gave up 0 bases and V 2 bases, and 4 bases lay outside the gene matches. The CDR3 has 15 amino acids. CDR3 amino acids: CASSLASGGSYEQYF. Here the CDR3 DNA reads TGTGCCAGCAGTTTAGCGTCAGGGGGCTCCTACGAGCAGTACTTC.

The chain carries TRBV4-2 and TRBJ2-7; 11 positions agree with TRBD2. CDR3 length: 15 residues. V gave up 1 base and J gave up 3 bases; unmatched junction bases: 2. CDR1 LGHNA and CDR2 YNFKEQ come from the germline V gene. The CDR3 nucleotides read TGTGCCAGCAGCCAAGCTAGCGGGGGGAACTACGAGCAGTACTTC. This translates into CASSQASGGNYEQYF.

The chain is built from TRBV19 and TRBJ1-2, with D possibly matching TRBD1 (5 bases). Trimming pared 1 base from V and 4 bases from J, leaving 13 bases between. This CDR3 contains 15 residues. Germline lookup yields CDR1 LNHDA and CDR2 SQIVND (reference sequence). CDR3 nucleotides: TGTGCCAGTAGTATAGGGGGCTACCCCTTCTATGGCTACACCTTC. Its protein is CASSIGGYPFYGYTF.

The chain links TRBV6-2 or TRBV6-3 to TRBJ2-1; D is perhaps TRBD1 (5 bases). The ends were cut back, 2 bases at V and 7 bases at J, with 12 bases in the middle. The germline CDR1 and CDR2 sequences are MNHEY and SVGEGT. CDR3 size: 14 residues. The CDR3 sequence is CASSYATRVNEQFF. The CDR3 DNA follows: TGTGCCAGCAGTTACGCCACCAGGGTGAATGAGCAGTTCTTC.

The CDR3 region has the DNA TGCGCCAGCAGCCGGGGCTACACTGAAGCTTTCTTT. It encodes CASSRGYTEAFF. J is TRBJ1-1 and V is TRBV4-1, with D maybe TRBD1 (5 bases). The length of the CDR3 is 12 residues. Germline V gene data show CDR1 as MGHRA and CDR2 as YSYEKL. The ends were cut back, 4 bases at V and 3 bases at J, with 6 bases in the middle.

The chain has TRBV10-3 and TRBJ1-4; 7 bases are shared with TRBD1. Trimming took 0 bases from V and 8 from J; bases not matched to a gene: 3. This CDR3 has 14 amino acids. Germline assignment: CDR1 ENHRY and CDR2 SYGVKD. CDR3 loop: CAISESGGQEKLFF. The CDR3 DNA follows: TGTGCCATCAGTGAGTCAGGGGGCCAAGAAAAACTGTTTTTT.

The rearrangement uses TRBV7-3 and TRBJ1-2; 9 bases map to TRBD1. This CDR3 has 13 residues. V shed 2 bases, J shed 14 bases, and the junction held 9 bases outside the gene matches. From germline, CDR1 is SGHTA and CDR2 FQGTGA. The CDR3 DNA reads as TGTGCCAGCAGCTTATGGGACAGGGAAGCGGGGACCTTC. This encodes CASSLWDREAGTF.

The chain links TRBV29-1 to TRBJ2-3; 8 bases align to TRBD1. The CDR3 is made up of 13 amino acids. V lost 3 bases and J lost 1; bases outside the gene matches: 0. The germline V gene has CDR1 SQVTM and CDR2 ANQGSEA. The CDR3 sequence: CSVEDRGTDTQYF. The CDR3 DNA reads TGCAGCGTTGAGGACAGGGGCACAGATACGCAGTATTTT.